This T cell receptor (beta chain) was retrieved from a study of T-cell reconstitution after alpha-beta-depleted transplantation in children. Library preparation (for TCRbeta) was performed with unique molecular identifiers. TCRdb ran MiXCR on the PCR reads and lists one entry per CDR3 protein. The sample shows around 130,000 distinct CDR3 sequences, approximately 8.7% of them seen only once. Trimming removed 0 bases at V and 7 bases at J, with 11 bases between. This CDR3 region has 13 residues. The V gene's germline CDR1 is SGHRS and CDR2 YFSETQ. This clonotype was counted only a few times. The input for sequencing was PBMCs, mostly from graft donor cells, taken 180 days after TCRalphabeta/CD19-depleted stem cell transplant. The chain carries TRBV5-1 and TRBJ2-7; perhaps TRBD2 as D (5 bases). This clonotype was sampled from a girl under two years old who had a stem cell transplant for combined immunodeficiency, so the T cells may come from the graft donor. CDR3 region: CASSLGPEREQYF. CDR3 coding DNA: TGCGCCAGCAGCTTGGGGCCGGAGCGGGAGCAGTACTTC.